The rows below give T cell receptor beta chains drawn from one sample of a study of blood T cell repertoires in COVID-19. Using immunoSEQ multiplex PCR, the repertoire was profiled, and TCRdb retains in-frame clones only, with some absent. The sample has 200,000 to 250,000 clones, 65% to 90% seen once. The sequenced sample consisted of peripheral blood. The source of these receptors is a man aged 45 to 65 with acute or convalescent COVID-19. Each CDR3 is given with its conserved first and last residue. D genes are given only for firm matches. Size is stated for part of the rows, as once, few or many counts, or as a class when the clone is expanded.

D gene | J gene | V gene | clone size | CDR3 length | CDR3 DNA | CDR3 protein
TRBD1 | TRBJ1-2 | TRBV7-9 | - | 14 | TGTGCCAGCAGCTTTGGACAGGGAGGAATTGGCTACACCTTC | CASSFGQGGIGYTF
TRBD1 | TRBJ1-1 | TRBV2 | - | 15 | TGTGCCAGCAGGGAAACAGGGGTGGGAAACACTGAAGCTTTCTTT | CASRETGVGNTEAFF
- | TRBJ2-5 | TRBV2 | - | 14 | TGTGCCAGCAGTCTTGACACCCTCCAAGAGACCCAGTACTTC | CASSLDTLQETQYF
TRBD2 | TRBJ2-5 | TRBV19 | - | 18 | TGTGCCAGTAGCCGCGCCCCCTCTCTAGCGGGGGGGCAAGAGACCCAGTACTTC | CASSRAPSLAGGQETQYF
- | TRBJ2-7 | TRBV18 | - | 14 | TGTGCCAGCTCACCTCGGGGGTTTCTGTACGAGCAGTACTTC | CASSPRGFLYEQYF
TRBD1 | TRBJ2-5 | TRBV19 | once | 15 | TGTGCCAGTAGTCTGGGACAGGGCTGGGGAGAGACCCAGTACTTC | CASSLGQGWGETQYF
TRBD1 | TRBJ1-2 | TRBV7-9 | - | 14 | TGTGCCAGCAGCTTAGGTGGGACAGCCGGTGGCTACACCTTC | CASSLGGTAGGYTF
- | TRBJ1-3 | TRBV18 | - | 14 | TGTGCCAGCTCACCACAGGGGTCTGGAAACACCATATATTTT | CASSPQGSGNTIYF
TRBD1 | TRBJ1-6 | TRBV5-1 | - | 18 | TGCGCCAGCAGCTTGGGGGACAGGGGAGCTCGGTATAATTCACCCCTCCACTTT | CASSLGDRGARYNSPLHF
TRBD1 | TRBJ2-3 | TRBV19 | - | 19 | TGTGCCAGTAGTATCCCCAGGTCCCCGACAGGGGGCGGCACAGATACGCAGTATTTT | CASSIPRSPTGGGTDTQYF
- | TRBJ2-1 | TRBV7-9 | - | 16 | TGTGCCAGCAGCTTACCCGTTCAGATCTCCTACAATGAGCAGTTCTTC | CASSLPVQISYNEQFF
- | TRBJ2-1 | TRBV4-1 | - | 14 | TGCGCCAGCAGCCCACTAGGACAGAACAATGAGCAGTTCTTC | CASSPLGQNNEQFF
TRBD1 | TRBJ2-2 | TRBV5-1 | - | 15 | TGCGCCAGCAGCCCTGGACAGGGTTGGACCGGGGAGCTGTTTTTT | CASSPGQGWTGELFF
- | TRBJ2-7 | TRBV3-1/TRBV3-2 | - | 14 | TGTGCCAGCAGCCTGAGCGCCAGCTCCTACGAGCAGTACTTC | CASSLSASSYEQYF
- | TRBJ2-6 | TRBV7-8 | - | 16 | TGTGCCAGCAGCTTAAGAGGGCCCCTTGAGGCCAACGTCCTGACTTTC | CASSLRGPLEANVLTF
- | TRBJ1-5 | TRBV30 | once | 15 | TGTGCCTGGAGTGTTGGACAGAATAGCAATCAGCCCCAGCATTTT | CAWSVGQNSNQPQHF
- | TRBJ2-7 | TRBV2 | once | 12 | TGTGCCAGCAGTCCCCGAGGTTACGAGCAGTACTTC | CASSPRGYEQYF
TRBD1 | TRBJ1-2 | TRBV10-3 | - | 14 | TGTGCCATCAGGTCAGTGCAGGGGGCCTATGGCTACACCTTC | CAIRSVQGAYGYTF
TRBD1 | TRBJ1-5 | TRBV18 | - | 16 | TGTGCCAGCTCACCTCCGGCTACAGGGGGGTCTCAGCCCCAGCATTTT | CASSPPATGGSQPQHF
TRBD2 | TRBJ2-5 | TRBV29-1 | - | 13 | TGCAGCGTTGATGGGGGGGAACAAGAGACCCAGTACTTC | CSVDGGEQETQYF
- | TRBJ1-1 | TRBV12-3/TRBV12-4 | once | 11 | TGTGCCAGCAGTTTTAGTTTCCGAGCTTTCTTT | CASSFSFRAFF
TRBD1 | TRBJ2-7 | TRBV7-6 | - | 18 | TGTGCCAGCAGCTTTAGTGGGGGACAGGGAGTTCCTACGTACGAGCAGTACTTC | CASSFSGGQGVPTYEQYF
- | TRBJ2-5 | TRBV29-1 | once | 12 | TGCAGCGTTGAAGCGGGGAGGGAGACCCAGTACTTC | CSVEAGRETQYF
TRBD1 | TRBJ1-5 | TRBV6-6 | - | 15 | TGTGCCAGCAGTTACGTCCAGGGGGCGGATCAGCCCCAGCATTTT | CASSYVQGADQPQHF
- | TRBJ2-5 | TRBV7-8 | - | 15 | TGTGCCAGCAGCGCCTGGGGGCCCGAGGGAGAGACCCAGTACTTC | CASSAWGPEGETQYF
TRBD2 | TRBJ2-1 | TRBV4-2 | - | 15 | TGTGCCAGCAGCCTCGAGGGCGGGGGGTACAATGAGCAGTTCTTC | CASSLEGGGYNEQFF
- | TRBJ1-5 | TRBV7-9 | - | 13 | TGTGCCAGCAGCTTAAGGGAGGGGGAGCCCCAGCATTTT | CASSLREGEPQHF
TRBD2 | TRBJ2-3 | TRBV3-1/TRBV3-2 | - | 17 | TGTGCCAGCAGCCCCTCCGCGAGCGGGGGGGGGCCAGATACGCAGTATTTT | CASSPSASGGGPDTQYF
- | TRBJ1-1 | TRBV12-5 | - | 12 | TGTGCTAGTGACCTGACAGCCACTGAAGCTTTCTTT | CASDLTATEAFF
- | TRBJ1-6 | TRBV10-3 | - | 15 | TGTGCCATCAGTGAGAGCCCGAATAAAGATTCACCCCTCCACTTT | CAISESPNKDSPLHF
- | TRBJ2-5 | TRBV5-4 | - | 15 | TGTGCCAGCAGCCCCTCCAGGGTAAACCAAGAGACCCAGTACTTC | CASSPSRVNQETQYF
- | TRBJ1-2 | TRBV6-6 | - | 15 | TGTGCCAGCAGTTACTCTACAGGGTCAAACTATGGCTACACCTTC | CASSYSTGSNYGYTF
TRBD1 | TRBJ1-1 | TRBV7-2 | - | 15 | TGTGCCAGCAGCTTAGTTGGGACAGGGTCCACTGAAGCTTTCTTT | CASSLVGTGSTEAFF
TRBD1 | TRBJ1-5 | TRBV30 | once | 17 | TGTGCGTCTAGTGGGACAGGGGGCAGTTCGGGCAATCAGCCCCAGCATTTT | CASSGTGGSSGNQPQHF
- | TRBJ2-2 | TRBV5-1 | - | 15 | TGCGCCAGCAGCTTGTCGACAGCACTGACCGGGGAGCTGTTTTTT | CASSLSTALTGELFF
- | TRBJ2-7 | TRBV5-1 | - | 15 | TGCGCCAGCAGCGACCCGGGATCAAGCCCCTACGAGCAGTACTTC | CASSDPGSSPYEQYF
TRBD2 | TRBJ2-1 | TRBV18 | - | 17 | TGTGCCAGCTCACCACCCGAGGGAGGGTCTTCCCACAATGAGCAGTTCTTC | CASSPPEGGSSHNEQFF
- | TRBJ1-1 | TRBV27 | - | 15 | TGTGCCAGCAGAGGGCTCGGGGGGCGCAAGGGGTTGGCTTTCTTT | CASRGLGGRKGLAFF
- | TRBJ1-3 | TRBV4-1 | - | 15 | TGCGCCAGCAGCCAAGACCTCGGGGTTGCAAACACCATATATTTT | CASSQDLGVANTIYF
TRBD1 | TRBJ2-3 | TRBV6-5 | - | 16 | TGTGCCAGCAGTTACTCAGGGGGTCAGGGGGTCGGTACGCAGTATTTT | CASSYSGGQGVGTQYF
TRBD1 | TRBJ1-4 | TRBV27 | - | 15 | TGTGCCAGCAGTGCAACAGGGGTGACTAATGAAAAACTGTTTTTT | CASSATGVTNEKLFF
TRBD2 | TRBJ2-7 | TRBV2 | - | 16 | TGTGCCAGCCTAGGAGCGGGGGGGCTCTCTCGGTATGAGCAGTACTTC | CASLGAGGLSRYEQYF
TRBD2 | TRBJ2-3 | TRBV9 | - | 16 | TGTGCCAGCAGCGAGCGGGGGGGATCTAGCACAGATACGCAGTATTTT | CASSERGGSSTDTQYF
- | TRBJ1-3 | TRBV3-1/TRBV3-2 | - | 14 | TGTGCCAGCAGCCAAGACAGGGGTCTTAACACCATATATTTT | CASSQDRGLNTIYF
TRBD2 | TRBJ2-3 | TRBV19 | - | 15 | TGTGCCAGTAGTCTCGGGACTAGCGGGGCAGATACGCAGTATTTT | CASSLGTSGADTQYF
- | TRBJ2-2 | TRBV27 | - | 13 | TGTGCCAGCAGTTATAACAGGGCCGGGGAGCTGTTTTTT | CASSYNRAGELFF
- | TRBJ2-1 | TRBV21-1 | - | 16 | TGTGCCAGCAACAAGGACAGGACCCTCTCCTACAATGAGCAGTTCTTC | CASNKDRTLSYNEQFF
TRBD1 | TRBJ1-6 | TRBV2 | - | 13 | TGTGCCAGCAGGGACAGGGATAATTCACCCCTCCACTTT | CASRDRDNSPLHF
- | TRBJ2-7 | TRBV6-5 | - | 14 | TGTGCCAGCAGCCCCACCTTGACAGTCTACGAGCAGTACTTC | CASSPTLTVYEQYF
- | TRBJ1-2 | TRBV19 | few | 12 | TGTGCCAGTAGTCCGGGCGGGGATGGCTACACCTTC | CASSPGGDGYTF